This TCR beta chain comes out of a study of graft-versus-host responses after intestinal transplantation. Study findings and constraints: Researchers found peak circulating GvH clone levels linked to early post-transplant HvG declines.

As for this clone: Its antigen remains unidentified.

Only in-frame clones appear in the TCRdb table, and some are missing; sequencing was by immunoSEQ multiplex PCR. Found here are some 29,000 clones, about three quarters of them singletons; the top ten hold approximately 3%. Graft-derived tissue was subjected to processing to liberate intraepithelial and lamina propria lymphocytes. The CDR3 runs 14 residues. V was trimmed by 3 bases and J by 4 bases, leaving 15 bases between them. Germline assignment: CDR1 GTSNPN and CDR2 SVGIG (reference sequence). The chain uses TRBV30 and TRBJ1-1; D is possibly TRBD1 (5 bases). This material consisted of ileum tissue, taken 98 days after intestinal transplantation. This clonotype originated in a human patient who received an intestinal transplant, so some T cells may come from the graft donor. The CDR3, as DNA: TGTGCCTGGAGCCCAGTCCCGAGGGGCACTGAAGCTTTCTTT. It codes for CAWSPVPRGTEAFF.